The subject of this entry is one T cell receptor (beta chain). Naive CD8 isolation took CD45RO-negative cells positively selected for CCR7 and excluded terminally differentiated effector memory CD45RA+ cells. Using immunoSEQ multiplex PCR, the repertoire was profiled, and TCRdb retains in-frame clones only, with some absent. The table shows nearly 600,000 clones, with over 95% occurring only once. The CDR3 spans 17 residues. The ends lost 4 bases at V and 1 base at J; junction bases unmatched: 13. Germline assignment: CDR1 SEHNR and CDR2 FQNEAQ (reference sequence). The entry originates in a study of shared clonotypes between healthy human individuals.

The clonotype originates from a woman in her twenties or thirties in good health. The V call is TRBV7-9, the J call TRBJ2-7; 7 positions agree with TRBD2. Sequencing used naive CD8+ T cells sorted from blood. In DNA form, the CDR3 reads TGTGCCAGCAGCTATGGGGGGGAAGGAGGTCCTTCCTACGAGCAGTACTTC. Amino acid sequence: CASSYGGEGGPSYEQYF.